Listed below are T cell receptor beta chains from one sample, sequenced in a study of neurological immune-mediated disorders. TCRdb fed the 5' RACE reads into MiXCR, producing one record per CDR3 protein. The sample includes tens of thousands of distinct CDR3 sequences, around 10% of them seen just once. Sequenced input: PBMCs. Every receptor here comes from a male donor with HTLV-1-associated myelopathy (HAM/TSP). The CDR3 runs from the conserved cysteine through the conserved F or W. Each record gives: CDR3 protein, V gene.

CASSLLGAGYEQYF | TRBV5-1
CASSPPGRSQETQYF | TRBV18
CSARDAQVVGYGYTF | TRBV20-1
CASIKRTGSTDTQYF | TRBV2
CASSQRLARDIYNEQFF | TRBV14
CSARWAGLRVGEQYF | TRBV20-1
CASSGTGTGYAQYF | TRBV12-3/TRBV12-4
CASSLGQGTDTQYF | TRBV12-3/TRBV12-4
CASSFGQANQPQHF | TRBV2
CATGPELASTDTQYF | TRBV15
CASRTDTEAFF | TRBV9
CASSRDSQHYGYTF | TRBV9
CASSKGVSLTF | TRBV12-3/TRBV12-4
CASSTELGYEQYF | TRBV12-3/TRBV12-4
CASSLGSSTDTQYF | TRBV11-3
CASSARDNSNEKLFF | TRBV9
CSAEPRTGRLYNEQFF | TRBV20-1
CASSFTGRNQPQHF | TRBV7-2
CPTSRESIGGSPLHF | TRBV15
CASSSGDRDNEKLFF | TRBV5-1
CATSDPGTGPIF | TRBV24-1
CASSPVWEQFF | TRBV7-2
CSAKFPPGLVSGANVLTF | TRBV20-1
CASSGRRAGGKETQYF | TRBV2
CASSTRSSLGETQYF | TRBV7-9
CASSFTTGTYEQYF | TRBV7-2
CASSLFSYEQYF | TRBV5-6
CASSFRTEQYF | TRBV12-3/TRBV12-4
CASSLVTRATGELFF | TRBV7-2
CSGGGLYSPLHF | TRBV20-1
CASSAWLTDYGYTF | TRBV5-1
CASSPGFGNTEAFF | TRBV5-1
CAIRSSRGVQETQYF | TRBV10-3
CVTTLALGASLPQHF | TRBV15
CSVDWDRESDSNQPQHF | TRBV29-1
CASSLGQGVTYEQYF | TRBV5-1
CASIRAGFGANVLTF | TRBV6-2/TRBV6-3
CASSLTGTDTQYF | TRBV5-5
CASSQEGSYEQYF | TRBV14
CASSLVRREKLFF | TRBV7-2
CASSYVRGREKLFF | TRBV6-5
CASRERTSRTDTQYF | TRBV27
CASSRDRGHEQYF | TRBV5-1
CASSLSLAGGPHEQFF | TRBV11-2
CSARPSGGGHRELFF | TRBV20-1
CASSFTGGRTEAFF | TRBV5-1
CASSRDSHTYEQYF | TRBV18
CASSLQEVNEKLFF | TRBV4-1
CASSQEGQGEKLFF | TRBV5-5
CASSPASGEQYF | TRBV3-1
CASIRAVNTEAFF | TRBV2